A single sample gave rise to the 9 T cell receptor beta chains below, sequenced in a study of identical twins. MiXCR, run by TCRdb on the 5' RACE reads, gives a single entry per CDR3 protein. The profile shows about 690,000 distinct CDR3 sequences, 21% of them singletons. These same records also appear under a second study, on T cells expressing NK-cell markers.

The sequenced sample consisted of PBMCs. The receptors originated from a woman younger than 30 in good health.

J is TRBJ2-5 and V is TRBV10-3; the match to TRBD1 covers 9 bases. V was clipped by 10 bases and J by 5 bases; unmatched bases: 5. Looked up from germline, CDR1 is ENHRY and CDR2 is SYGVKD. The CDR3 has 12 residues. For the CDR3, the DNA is TGTGCCACACAGGGGGCGCGGGAGACCCAGTACTTC. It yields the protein CATQGARETQYF.

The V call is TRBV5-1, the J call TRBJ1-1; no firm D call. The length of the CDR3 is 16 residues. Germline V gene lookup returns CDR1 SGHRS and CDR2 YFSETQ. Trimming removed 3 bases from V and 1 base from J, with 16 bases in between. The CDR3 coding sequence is TGCGCCAGCAGCTCCGGGCGAGGTCTGGGGAACACTGAAGCTTTCTTT. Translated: CASSSGRGLGNTEAFF.

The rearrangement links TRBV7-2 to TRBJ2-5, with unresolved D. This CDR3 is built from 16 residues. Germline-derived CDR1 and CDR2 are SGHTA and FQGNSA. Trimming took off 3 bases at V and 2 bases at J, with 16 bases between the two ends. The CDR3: CASSLKIAATQETQYF. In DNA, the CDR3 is TGTGCCAGCAGCTTGAAAATAGCCGCGACTCAAGAGACCCAGTACTTC. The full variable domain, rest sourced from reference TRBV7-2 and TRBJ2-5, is GAGVSQSPSNKVTEKGKDVELRCDPISGHTALYWYRQSLGQGLEFLIYFQGNSAPDKSGLPSDRFSAERTGGSVSTLTIQRTQQEDSAVYLCASSLKIAATQETQYFGPGTRLLVL.

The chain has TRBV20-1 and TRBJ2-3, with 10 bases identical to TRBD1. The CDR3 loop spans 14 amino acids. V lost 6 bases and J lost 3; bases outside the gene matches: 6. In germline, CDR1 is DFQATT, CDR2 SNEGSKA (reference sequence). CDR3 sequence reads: CSAAPGQGTDTQYF. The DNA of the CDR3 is TGCAGTGCCGCGCCGGGACAGGGGACAGATACGCAGTATTTT.

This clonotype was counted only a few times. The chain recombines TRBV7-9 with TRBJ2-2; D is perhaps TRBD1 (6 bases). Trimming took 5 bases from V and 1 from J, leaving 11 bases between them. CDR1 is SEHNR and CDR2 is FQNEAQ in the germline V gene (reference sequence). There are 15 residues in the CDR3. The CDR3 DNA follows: TGTGCCAGCAGCCTTATGGACAGGAACACCGGGGAGCTGTTTTTT. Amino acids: CASSLMDRNTGELFF. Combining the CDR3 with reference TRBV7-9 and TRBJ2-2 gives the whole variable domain DTGVSQNPRHKITKRGQNVTFRCDPISEHNRLYWYRQTLGQGPEFLTYFQNEAQLEKSRLLSDRFSAERPKGSFSTLEIQRTEQGDSAMYLCASSLMDRNTGELFFGEGSRLTVL.

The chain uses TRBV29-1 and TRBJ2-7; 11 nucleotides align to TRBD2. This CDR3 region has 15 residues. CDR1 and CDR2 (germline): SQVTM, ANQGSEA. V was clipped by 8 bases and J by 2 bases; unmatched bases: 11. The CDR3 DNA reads TGCAGCATATTACGACTAGCGGGAACGGCCTACGAGCAGTACTTC. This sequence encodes CSILRLAGTAYEQYF.

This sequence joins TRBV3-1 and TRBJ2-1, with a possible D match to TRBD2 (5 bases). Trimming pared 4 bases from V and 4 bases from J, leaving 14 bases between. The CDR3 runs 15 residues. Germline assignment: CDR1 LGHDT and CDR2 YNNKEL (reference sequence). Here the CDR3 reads CASSPPHGEYNEQFF. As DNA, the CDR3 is TGTGCCAGCAGCCCCCCACACGGGGAATACAATGAGCAGTTCTTC.

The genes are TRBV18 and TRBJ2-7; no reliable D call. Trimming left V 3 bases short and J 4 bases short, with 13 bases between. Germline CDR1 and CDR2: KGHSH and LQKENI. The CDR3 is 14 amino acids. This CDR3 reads CASSPTLAPYEQYF. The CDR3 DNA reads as TGTGCCAGCTCACCGACTCTCGCGCCGTACGAGCAGTACTTC.

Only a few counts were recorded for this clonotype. The CDR3 coding sequence is TGTGCCATCAGTCTTGACAGGGATGGTTATTCACCCCTCCACTTT. This translates into CAISLDRDGYSPLHF. V and J are TRBV10-3 and TRBJ1-6; 7 bases align to TRBD1. V trimming: 5 bases; J trimming: 8 bases; junction bases outside the gene matches: 9. Per the germline V gene, CDR1 is ENHRY and CDR2 is SYGVKD. The CDR3 is 15 residues long.